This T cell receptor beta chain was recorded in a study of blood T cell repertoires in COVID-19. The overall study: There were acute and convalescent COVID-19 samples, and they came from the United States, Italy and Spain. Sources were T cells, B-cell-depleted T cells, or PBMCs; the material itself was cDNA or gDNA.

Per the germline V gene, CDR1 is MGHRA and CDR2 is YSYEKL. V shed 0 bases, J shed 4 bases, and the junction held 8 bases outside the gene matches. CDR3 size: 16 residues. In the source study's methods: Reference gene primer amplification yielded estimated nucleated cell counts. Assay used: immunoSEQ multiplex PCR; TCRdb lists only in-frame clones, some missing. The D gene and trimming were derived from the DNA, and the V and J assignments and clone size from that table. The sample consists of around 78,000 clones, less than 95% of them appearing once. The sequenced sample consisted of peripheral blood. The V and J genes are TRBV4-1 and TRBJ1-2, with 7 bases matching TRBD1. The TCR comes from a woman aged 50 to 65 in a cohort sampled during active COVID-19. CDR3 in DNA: TGCGCCAGCAGCCAAGACCTTGGGACAGCTCTCTATGGCTACACCTTC. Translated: CASSQDLGTALYGYTF.